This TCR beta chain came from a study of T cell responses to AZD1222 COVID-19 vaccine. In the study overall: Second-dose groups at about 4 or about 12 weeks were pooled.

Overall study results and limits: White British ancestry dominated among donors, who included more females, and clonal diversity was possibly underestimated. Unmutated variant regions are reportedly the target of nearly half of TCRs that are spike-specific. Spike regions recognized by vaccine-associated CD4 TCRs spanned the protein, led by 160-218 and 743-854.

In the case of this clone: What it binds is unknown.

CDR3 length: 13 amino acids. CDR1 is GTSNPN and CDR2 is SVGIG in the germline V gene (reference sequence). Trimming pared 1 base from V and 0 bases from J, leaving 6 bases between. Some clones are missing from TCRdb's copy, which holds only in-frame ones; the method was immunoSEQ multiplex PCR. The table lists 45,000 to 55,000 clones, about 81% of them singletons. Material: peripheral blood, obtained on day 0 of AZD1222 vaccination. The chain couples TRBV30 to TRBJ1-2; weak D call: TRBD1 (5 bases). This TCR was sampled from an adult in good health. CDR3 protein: CAWSGGANYGYTF. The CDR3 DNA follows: TGTGCCTGGAGTGGAGGGGCTAACTATGGCTACACCTTC.